One sample yielded the 18 T cell receptor beta chains listed below, sequenced in a study of blood T cells in healthy people across ages. Alongside a J-beta primer mix, a sample-barcoded 5' primer served in a second PCR lasting about 7 to 11 cycles. TCRdb re-called the 5' RACE reads with MiXCR, one entry per CDR3 protein. The repertoire includes 1.5 million to 2 million distinct CDR3 sequences, around half of them detected once, and 2.1% sits in the top ten. Sequencing used blood. Source of these receptors: a woman between 40 and 50 years old in good health.

For the CDR3, the DNA is TGCAGTGCTACGCTAATGACTAGCGGGGTGCCCAACGAGCAGTTCTTC. It codes for CSATLMTSGVPNEQFF. The chain is built from TRBV20-1 and TRBJ2-1; TRBD2 aligns across 11 bases. Germline V lookup: CDR1 DFQATT, CDR2 SNEGSKA (reference sequence). This CDR3 is built from 16 residues. V lost 4 bases to trimming and J lost 10 bases; unmatched junction nucleotides: 15.

V is TRBV29-1 and J is TRBJ2-3; 9 nucleotides match TRBD2. Germline V lookup: CDR1 SQVTM, CDR2 ANQGSEA. This CDR3 spans 16 amino acids. The junction had 10 bases not matched to a gene; V was cut back by 5 bases and J by 1 base. In nucleotides, the CDR3 is TGCAGCGTTCCAGATGCGGGGGGGCCAGGCACAGATACGCAGTATTTT. This sequence encodes CSVPDAGGPGTDTQYF.

The DNA of the CDR3 is TGCAGTGCCGTAGGGGACACAATAAACAATGAGCAGTTCTTC. Protein sequence: CSAVGDTINNEQFF. The chain is built from TRBV20-1 and TRBJ2-1; the D gene is possibly TRBD1 (6 bases). Germline V gene sequence: CDR1 DFQATT, CDR2 SNEGSKA (reference sequence). CDR3 size: 14 residues. Trimming pared 6 bases from V and 5 bases from J, leaving 17 bases between.

This clonotype has more than one count but fewer than ten. This sequence joins TRBV20-1 and TRBJ2-7, with 7 bases that match TRBD1. V lost 0 bases, J lost 3 bases, and 8 bases stayed unmatched. Germline CDR1 and CDR2: DFQATT and SNEGSKA (reference sequence). The CDR3 loop spans 15 amino acids. CDR3 sequence: CSARDPDRALYEQYF. Here the CDR3 DNA reads TGCAGTGCTAGAGATCCCGACAGGGCCCTCTACGAGCAGTACTTC.

This clonotype was recorded many times. V usage is TRBV28 and J usage is TRBJ2-5; D is possibly TRBD1 (6 bases). Judging by the DNA end, TRBJ2-7 fits better; the J call may be wrong. Germline CDR1 and CDR2: MDHEN and SYDVKM. This CDR3 spans 13 amino acids. CDR3 region: CASSLLQGYEQYF. The CDR3 DNA follows: TGTGCCAGCAGTCTCCTTCAGGGGTACGAGCAGTACTTC.

The genes are TRBV10-3 and TRBJ1-3; D call uncertain. The CDR3 is made up of 13 amino acids. Germline CDR1 ENHRY, CDR2 SYGVKD. Trimming removed 7 bases from V and 0 bases from J, with 7 bases in between. DNA of the CDR3: TGTGCCATCACCCGTAGCTCTGGAAACACCATATATTTT. Protein: CAITRSSGNTIYF.

The chain carries TRBV6-2 or TRBV6-3 and TRBJ2-3; 8 nucleotides agree with TRBD1. Germline V gene lookup returns CDR1 MNHEY and CDR2 SVGEGT. The CDR3 contains 20 residues. Trimming at V came to 0 bases and at J to 2 bases, leaving 16 bases not matched to a gene. The CDR3 sequence is CASSYSPRNPGQGNTDTQYF. The CDR3 DNA sequence: TGTGCCAGCAGTTACTCCCCACGCAATCCTGGACAGGGAAACACAGATACGCAGTATTTT.

V gene TRBV9 combines with J gene TRBJ2-1, with D tentatively TRBD1 (5 bases). The CDR3 length is 15 residues. Looked up from germline, CDR1 is SGDLS and CDR2 is YYNGEE. Trimming removed 3 bases at V and 6 bases at J, with 16 bases between. The CDR3 here is CASSGSRAKSNEQFF. Here the CDR3 DNA reads TGTGCCAGCAGCGGAAGCAGGGCTAAATCCAATGAGCAGTTCTTC.

This clonotype occurred a few times. The chain links TRBV7-9 to TRBJ2-7; D call uncertain. Germline V gives CDR1 SEHNR, CDR2 FQNEAQ (reference sequence). The CDR3 consists of 15 residues. Trimming removed 0 bases from V and 6 bases from J, with 15 bases in between. CDR3 sequence: CASSLATATLREQYF. In DNA, the CDR3 is TGTGCCAGCAGCTTAGCCACTGCGACCTTGCGCGAGCAGTACTTC.

V is TRBV29-1 and J is TRBJ2-1, with a tentative D call TRBD2 (5 bases). The CDR3 has 12 residues. V was cut by 7 bases and J by 5 bases, with 12 bases left in between. The V gene's germline CDR1 is SQVTM and CDR2 ANQGSEA. The CDR3 region is CSATDSNNEQFF. The DNA for the CDR3 is TGCAGCGCCACGGACTCGAACAATGAGCAGTTCTTC.

This rearrangement joins TRBV25-1 to TRBJ2-5; no clear D. Germline V gene data show CDR1 as MGHDK and CDR2 as SYGVNS. The V and J ends lost 3 bases and 1 base respectively, with 9 bases between them. There are 14 residues in the CDR3. This CDR3 reads CASSEFRPQETQYF. The CDR3 DNA sequence: TGTGCCAGCAGTGAGTTTAGGCCCCAAGAGACCCAGTACTTC.

This clonotype was detected a few times. This chain connects TRBV24-1 to TRBJ2-3; tentatively, D is TRBD1 (6 bases). The V end was cut by 4 bases, the J end by 3 bases, with 16 bases between. The CDR3 runs to 16 residues. CDR1 KGHDR and CDR2 SFDVKD come from the germline V gene. This chain's CDR3 is CATSDPTGIRTDTQYF. For the CDR3, the DNA is TGTGCCACCAGTGACCCGACAGGTATTCGTACAGATACGCAGTATTTT.

This clonotype was seen only a few times. V usage is TRBV6-2 or TRBV6-3 and J usage is TRBJ2-7; possible D gene TRBD2, 6 bases. The CDR3 extends over 16 amino acids. Trimming cost V 1 base and J 4 bases, with 17 bases left between them. CDR1 and CDR2 (germline): MNHEY, SVGEGT. CDR3 sequence reads: CASSYFGGTGIYEQYF. As DNA, the CDR3 is TGTGCCAGCAGTTACTTCGGGGGTACGGGAATTTACGAGCAGTACTTC.

This clonotype was seen only a few times. The chain has TRBV6-2 or TRBV6-3 and TRBJ2-1, with D perhaps matching TRBD2 (6 bases). The CDR3 consists of 16 residues. CDR1 MNHEY and CDR2 SVGEGT come from the germline V gene. The ends were cut back, 0 bases at V and 0 bases at J, with 9 bases in the middle. CDR3 in amino acids: CASSYSGGASYNEQFF. The CDR3 DNA sequence: TGTGCCAGCAGTTACTCGGGCGGGGCCTCCTACAATGAGCAGTTCTTC.

This rearrangement joins TRBV15 to TRBJ2-5; D gene uncertain. Trimming shortened V by 0 bases and J by 2 bases, and 10 bases separated the two germline ends. Germline loops: CDR1 LNHNV, CDR2 YYDKDF (reference sequence). CDR3 size: 15 residues. The CDR3 region has the DNA TGTGCCACCAGCAGAGAAAAGTTGCGTCAAGAGACCCAGTACTTC. Its protein is CATSREKLRQETQYF.

This sequence joins TRBV24-1 and TRBJ1-4, with 7 bases fitting TRBD1. The CDR3 spans 15 residues. V was pared by 12 bases and J by 5 bases, with 14 bases of the junction left unmatched. The germline V gene encodes CDR1 KGHDR and CDR2 SFDVKD. CDR3: CAVNYRDSENEKLFF. In nucleotides, the CDR3 is TGTGCCGTCAATTACCGGGACAGCGAAAATGAAAAACTGTTTTTT.

CDR3 nucleotide sequence: TGCAGTGCTAGTTGGGGACAGGGGGCAGAGACCCAGTACTTC. This encodes CSASWGQGAETQYF. The V call is TRBV20-1, the J call TRBJ2-5; 12 bases fit TRBD1. Trimming at V came to 3 bases and at J to 4 bases, leaving 3 bases not matched to a gene. Per germline, CDR1 DFQATT and CDR2 SNEGSKA (reference sequence). CDR3 length equals 14 residues.

The V and J genes are TRBV27 and TRBJ2-7; D remains ambiguous. The CDR3 runs to 15 residues. Germline assignment: CDR1 MNHEY and CDR2 SMNVEV (reference sequence). V gave up 2 bases and J gave up 0 bases, with 11 bases separating them. CDR3 sequence (DNA): TGTGCCAGCAGTTTACTTCCGGGTAGCTCCTACGAGCAGTACTTC. Protein product: CASSLLPGSSYEQYF.